This T cell receptor (beta chain) was obtained from a study of human T cells and chemical hapten exposure. Study as a whole: Small volume differences among pooled libraries mainly caused per-sample TCR yield variation. Study results and limitations: TCRs exceeding 1 in 1000 frequency stayed unchanged with DPC sensitization.

Unfractionated whole blood served as the source for total RNA extraction. It was the library that attached unique molecular identifiers to individual cDNA molecules. As originally analysed: Counts of TCRs in each sample centred on a median of roughly 89,000 and extended from approximately 25,000 to 650,000. A single record per CDR3 protein comes from TCRdb applying MiXCR to the 5' RACE reads. TCRdb, not the authors, supplied the V and J calls. This table holds roughly 110,000 distinct CDR3 sequences, approximately 20% found once. Germline V gives CDR1 MNHNY, CDR2 SVGAGI (reference sequence). Losses at the gene ends were 0 bases for V and 2 bases for J; bases not matched to a gene: 4. This CDR3 has 15 amino acids. This clonotype was detected many times. What it recognizes is unknown.

The chain uses TRBV6-6 and TRBJ2-7; TRBD2 matches at 7 bases. The clonotype was recovered from a human donor in good health. The CDR3 DNA is TGTGCCAGCAGTTACTCGGGAGGGGAACCCTACGAGCAGTACTTC. Translating gives CASSYSGGEPYEQYF.